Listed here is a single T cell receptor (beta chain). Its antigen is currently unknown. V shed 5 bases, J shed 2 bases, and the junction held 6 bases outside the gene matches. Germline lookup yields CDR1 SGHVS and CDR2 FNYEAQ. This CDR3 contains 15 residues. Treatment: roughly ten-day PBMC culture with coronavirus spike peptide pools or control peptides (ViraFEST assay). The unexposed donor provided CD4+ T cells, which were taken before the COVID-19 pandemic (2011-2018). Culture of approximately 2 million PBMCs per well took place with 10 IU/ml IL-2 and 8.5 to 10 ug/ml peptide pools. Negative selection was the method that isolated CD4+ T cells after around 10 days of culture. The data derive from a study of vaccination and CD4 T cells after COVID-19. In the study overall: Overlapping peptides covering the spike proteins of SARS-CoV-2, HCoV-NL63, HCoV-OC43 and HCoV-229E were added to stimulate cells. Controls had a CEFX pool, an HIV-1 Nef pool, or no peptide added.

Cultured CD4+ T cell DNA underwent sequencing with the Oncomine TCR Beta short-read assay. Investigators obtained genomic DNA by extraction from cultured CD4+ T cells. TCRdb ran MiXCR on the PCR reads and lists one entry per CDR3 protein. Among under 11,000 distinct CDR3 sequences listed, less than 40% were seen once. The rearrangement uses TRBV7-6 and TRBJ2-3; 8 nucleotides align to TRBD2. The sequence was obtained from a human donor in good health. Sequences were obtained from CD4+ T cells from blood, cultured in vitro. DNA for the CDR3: TGTGCCAGCAGCAATAGCGGGGACCTCACAGATACGCAGTATTTT. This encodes CASSNSGDLTDTQYF. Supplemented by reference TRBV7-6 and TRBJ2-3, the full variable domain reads GAGVSQSPRYKVTKRGQDVALRCDPISGHVSLYWYRQALGQGPEFLTYFNYEAQQDKSGLPNDRFSAERPEGSISTLTIQRTEQRDSAMYRCASSNSGDLTDTQYFGPGTRLTVL.